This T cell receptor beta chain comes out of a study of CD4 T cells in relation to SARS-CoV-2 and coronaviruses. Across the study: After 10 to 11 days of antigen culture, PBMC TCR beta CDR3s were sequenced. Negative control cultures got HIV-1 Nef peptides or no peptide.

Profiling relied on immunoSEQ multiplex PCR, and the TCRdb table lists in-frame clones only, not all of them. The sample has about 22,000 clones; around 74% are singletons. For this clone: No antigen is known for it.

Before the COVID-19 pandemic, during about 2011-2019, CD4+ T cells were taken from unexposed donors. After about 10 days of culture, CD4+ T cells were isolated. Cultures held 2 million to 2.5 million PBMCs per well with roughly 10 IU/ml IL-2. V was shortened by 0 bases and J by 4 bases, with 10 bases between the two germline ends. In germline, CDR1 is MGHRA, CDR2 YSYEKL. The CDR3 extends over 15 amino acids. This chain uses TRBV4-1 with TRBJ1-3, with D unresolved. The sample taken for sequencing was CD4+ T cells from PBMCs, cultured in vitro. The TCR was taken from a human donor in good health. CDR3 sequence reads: CASSQDAGVGNTIYF. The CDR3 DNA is TGCGCCAGCAGCCAAGATGCGGGAGTGGGAAACACCATATATTTT.